This T cell receptor (beta chain) originates from a study of shared clonotypes between healthy human individuals. Germline loops: CDR1 MNHNS, CDR2 SASEGT. Trimming removed 5 bases at V and 2 bases at J, with 13 bases between. The CDR3 length is 14 residues. Profiling relied on immunoSEQ multiplex PCR, and the TCRdb table lists in-frame clones only, not all of them. The table records 2 million to 2.5 million clones, 90% to 97% of them present only once. General study findings and limits: Sampling included only blood; tissue repertoires likely differ.

Turning to this clone: The antigen is not known.

Input material: naive CD4+ T cells sorted from blood. Documented subset: CD45RA+ positively selected. The TCR comes from a man in his late teens or twenties in good health. This sequence joins TRBV6-1 and TRBJ2-7; D gene unclear. This CDR3 is CASSMQAQAYEQYF. For the CDR3, the DNA is TGTGCCAGCAGTATGCAGGCCCAGGCCTACGAGCAGTACTTC.